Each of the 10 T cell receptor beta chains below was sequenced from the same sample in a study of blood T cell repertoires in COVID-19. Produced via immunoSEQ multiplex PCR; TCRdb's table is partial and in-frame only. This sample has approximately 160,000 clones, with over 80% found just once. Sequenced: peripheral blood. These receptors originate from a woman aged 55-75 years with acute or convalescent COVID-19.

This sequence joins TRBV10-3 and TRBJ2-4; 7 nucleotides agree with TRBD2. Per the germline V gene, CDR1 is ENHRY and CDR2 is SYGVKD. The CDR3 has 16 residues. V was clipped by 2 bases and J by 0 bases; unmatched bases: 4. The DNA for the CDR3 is TGTGCCATCAGTGAGGTAGCGGGTCTAGCCAAAAACATTCAGTACTTC. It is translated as CAISEVAGLAKNIQYF.

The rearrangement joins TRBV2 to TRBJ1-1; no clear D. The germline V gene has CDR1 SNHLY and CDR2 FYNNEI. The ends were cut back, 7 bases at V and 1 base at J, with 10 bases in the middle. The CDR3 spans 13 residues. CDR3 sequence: CASTERGNTEAFF. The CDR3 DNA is TGTGCCAGCACCGAACGGGGGAACACTGAAGCTTTCTTT.

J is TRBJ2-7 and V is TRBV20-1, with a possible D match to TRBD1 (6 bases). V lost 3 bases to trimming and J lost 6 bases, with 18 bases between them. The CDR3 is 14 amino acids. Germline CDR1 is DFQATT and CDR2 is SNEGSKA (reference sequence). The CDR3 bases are TGCAGTGCTAGTCCCGTGGGGGCCTTGAGCGAGCAGTACTTC. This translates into CSASPVGALSEQYF.

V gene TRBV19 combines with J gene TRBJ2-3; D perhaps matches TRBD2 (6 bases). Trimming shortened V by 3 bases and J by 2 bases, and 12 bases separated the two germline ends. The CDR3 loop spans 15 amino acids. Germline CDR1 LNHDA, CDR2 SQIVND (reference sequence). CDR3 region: CASSIWGVYTDTQYF. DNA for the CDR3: TGTGCCAGTAGTATCTGGGGGGTGTACACAGATACGCAGTATTTT.

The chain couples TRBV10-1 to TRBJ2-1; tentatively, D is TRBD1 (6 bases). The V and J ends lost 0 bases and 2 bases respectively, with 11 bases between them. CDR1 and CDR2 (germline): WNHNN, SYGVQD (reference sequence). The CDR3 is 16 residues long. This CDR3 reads CASSESRGNTYNEQFF. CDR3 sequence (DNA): TGCGCCAGCAGTGAGTCGAGGGGGAATACCTACAATGAGCAGTTCTTC.

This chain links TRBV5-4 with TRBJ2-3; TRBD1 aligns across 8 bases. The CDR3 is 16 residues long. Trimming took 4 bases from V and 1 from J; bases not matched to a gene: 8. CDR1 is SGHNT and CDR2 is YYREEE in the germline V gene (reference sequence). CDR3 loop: CASSLYRGSGTDTQYF. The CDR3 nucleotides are TGTGCCAGCAGCCTATACAGGGGGTCAGGCACAGATACGCAGTATTTT.

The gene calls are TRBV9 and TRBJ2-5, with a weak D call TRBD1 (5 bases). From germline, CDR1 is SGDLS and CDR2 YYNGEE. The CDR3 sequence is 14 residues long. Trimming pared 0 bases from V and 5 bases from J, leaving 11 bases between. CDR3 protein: CASSVEGAGETQYF. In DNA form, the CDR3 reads TGTGCCAGCAGCGTAGAAGGGGCTGGGGAGACCCAGTACTTC.

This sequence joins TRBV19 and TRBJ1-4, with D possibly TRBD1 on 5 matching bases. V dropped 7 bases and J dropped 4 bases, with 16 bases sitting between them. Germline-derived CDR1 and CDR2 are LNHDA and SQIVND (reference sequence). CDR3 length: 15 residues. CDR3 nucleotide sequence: TGTGCCAGTACCCTCTGGGGGGGTAGTAATGAAAAACTGTTTTTT. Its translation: CASTLWGGSNEKLFF. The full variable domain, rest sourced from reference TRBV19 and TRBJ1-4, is DGGITQSPKYLFRKEGQNVTLSCEQNLNHDAMYWYRQDPGQGLRLIYYSQIVNDFQKGDIAEGYSVSREKKESFPLTVTSAQKNPTAFYLCASTLWGGSNEKLFFGSGTQLSVL.

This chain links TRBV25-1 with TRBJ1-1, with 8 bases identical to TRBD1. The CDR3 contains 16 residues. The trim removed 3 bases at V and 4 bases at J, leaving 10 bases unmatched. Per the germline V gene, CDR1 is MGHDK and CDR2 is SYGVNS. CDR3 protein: CASSDGQGSLGTEAFF. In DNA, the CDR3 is TGTGCCAGCAGTGACGGACAGGGAAGCTTGGGCACTGAAGCTTTCTTT. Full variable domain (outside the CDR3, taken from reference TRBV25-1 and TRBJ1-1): EADIYQTPRYLVIGTGKKITLECSQTMGHDKMYWYQQDPGMELHLIHYSYGVNSTEKGDLSSESTVSRIRTEHFPLTLESARPSHTSQYLCASSDGQGSLGTEAFFGQGTRLTVV.

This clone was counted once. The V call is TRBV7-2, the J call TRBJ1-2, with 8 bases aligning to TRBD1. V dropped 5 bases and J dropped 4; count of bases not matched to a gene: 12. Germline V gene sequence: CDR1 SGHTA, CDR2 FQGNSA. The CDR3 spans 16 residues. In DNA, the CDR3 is TGTGCCAGCAGCGGACAGGGTGGAGTGTTCGGCTATGGCTACACCTTC. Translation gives CASSGQGGVFGYGYTF.